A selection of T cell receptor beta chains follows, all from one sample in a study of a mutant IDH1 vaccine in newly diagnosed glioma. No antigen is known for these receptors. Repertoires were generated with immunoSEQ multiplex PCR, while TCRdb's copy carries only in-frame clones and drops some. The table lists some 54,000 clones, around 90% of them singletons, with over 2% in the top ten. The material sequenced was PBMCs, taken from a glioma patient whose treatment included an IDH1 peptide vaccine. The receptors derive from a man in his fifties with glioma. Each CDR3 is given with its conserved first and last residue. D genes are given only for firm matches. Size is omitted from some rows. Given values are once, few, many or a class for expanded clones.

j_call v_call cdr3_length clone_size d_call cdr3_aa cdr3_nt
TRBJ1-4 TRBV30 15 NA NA CAWRRGVGTNEKLFF TGTGCCTGGAGGCGGGGAGTCGGCACTAATGAAAAACTGTTTTTT
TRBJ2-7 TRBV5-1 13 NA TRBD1 CASSRRDRSEQYF TGCGCCAGCAGTCGTCGGGACAGGAGCGAGCAGTACTTC
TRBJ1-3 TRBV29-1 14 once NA CSVEEQVSGNTIYF TGCAGCGTTGAGGAACAGGTCTCTGGAAACACCATATATTTT
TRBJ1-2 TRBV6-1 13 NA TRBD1 CAGSLGGGYGYTF TGTGCTGGATCCTTAGGGGGCGGCTATGGCTACACCTTC
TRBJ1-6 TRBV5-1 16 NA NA CASSPDGRGPNSPLHF TGCGCCAGCAGCCCCGATGGGAGAGGGCCCAATTCACCCCTCCACTTT
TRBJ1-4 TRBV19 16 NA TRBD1 CASSRGTGASYEKLFF TGTGCCAGTAGTCGGGGGACAGGGGCATCCTACGAAAAACTGTTTTTT
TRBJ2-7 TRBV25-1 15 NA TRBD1 CASSATGGASYEQYF TGTGCCAGCAGTGCGACAGGGGGCGCATCCTACGAGCAGTACTTC
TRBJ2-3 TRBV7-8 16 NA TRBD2 CASSSETSGGGDTQYF TGTGCCAGCAGCTCAGAGACTAGCGGGGGTGGGGATACGCAGTATTTT
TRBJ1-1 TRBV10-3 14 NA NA CAISDLFTATEAFF TGTGCCATCAGCGACTTATTTACGGCCACTGAAGCTTTCTTT
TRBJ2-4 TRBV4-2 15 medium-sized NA CASSPWGGTENIQYF TGTGCCAGCAGCCCCTGGGGAGGGACAGAAAACATTCAGTACTTC
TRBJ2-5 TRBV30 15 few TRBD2 CAWSPPGLAAETQYF TGTGCCTGGAGTCCCCCGGGACTAGCGGCAGAGACCCAGTACTTC
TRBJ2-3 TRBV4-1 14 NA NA CASSRGPSTDTQYF TGCGCCAGCAGCCGCGGACCAAGCACAGATACGCAGTATTTT
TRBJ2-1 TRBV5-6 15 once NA CASSPRRGPGNEQFF TGTGCCAGCAGCCCGCGCAGAGGGCCAGGGAATGAGCAGTTCTTC
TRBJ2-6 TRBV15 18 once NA CATSSPKDSPSGANVLTF TGTGCCACCAGCAGTCCTAAGGACAGTCCCTCTGGGGCCAACGTCCTGACTTTC
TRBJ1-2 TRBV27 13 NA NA CASSLGATYGYTF TGTGCCAGCAGTTTAGGAGCTACCTATGGCTACACCTTC
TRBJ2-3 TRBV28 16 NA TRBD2 CASSSPLAVLTDTQYF TGTGCCAGCAGTTCCCCTCTAGCGGTCCTCACAGATACGCAGTATTTT
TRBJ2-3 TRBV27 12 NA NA CASSQHTDTQYF TGTGCCAGCAGTCAGCACACAGATACGCAGTATTTT
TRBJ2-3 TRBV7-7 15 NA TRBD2 CASSPSGGPTDTQYF TGTGCTAGCAGTCCTAGCGGGGGGCCCACAGATACGCAGTATTTT
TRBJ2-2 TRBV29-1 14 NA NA CSVDIGARSGELFF TGCAGCGTTGATATCGGGGCCCGGTCCGGGGAGCTGTTTTTT
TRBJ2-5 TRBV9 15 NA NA CASSSHWTHQETQYF TGTGCCAGCAGCTCCCACTGGACACACCAAGAGACCCAGTACTTC
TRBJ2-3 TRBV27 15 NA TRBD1 CASSPDRGSTDTQYF TGTGCCAGCAGCCCTGACAGGGGTAGCACAGATACGCAGTATTTT
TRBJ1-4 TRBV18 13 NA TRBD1 CASSRGQDEKLFF TGTGCCAGCTCACGCGGACAGGATGAAAAACTGTTTTTT
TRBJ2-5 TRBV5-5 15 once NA CASSLGQGGKETQYF TGTGCCAGCAGCTTAGGTCAGGGGGGGAAAGAGACCCAGTACTTC
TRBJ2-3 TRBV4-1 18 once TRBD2 CASSQAREGGSGADTQYF TGCGCCAGCAGCCAAGCCAGGGAGGGCGGGAGTGGTGCAGATACGCAGTATTTT
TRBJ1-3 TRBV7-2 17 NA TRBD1 CASSPRTGVISGNTIYF TGTGCCAGCAGCCCCCGGACAGGGGTTATCTCTGGAAACACCATATATTTT
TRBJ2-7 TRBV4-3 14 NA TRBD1 CASSQRTGSYEQYF TGCGCCAGCAGCCAACGGACAGGCTCCTACGAGCAGTACTTC
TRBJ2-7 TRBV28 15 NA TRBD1 CASSSSGGYDFEQYF TGTGCCAGCAGTTCCTCAGGGGGCTACGACTTCGAGCAGTACTTC
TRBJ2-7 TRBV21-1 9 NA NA CAPPNEQYF TGTGCCCCACCAAACGAGCAGTACTTC
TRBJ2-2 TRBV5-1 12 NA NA CASSLITGELFF TGCGCCAGCAGCTTGATTACCGGGGAGCTGTTTTTT
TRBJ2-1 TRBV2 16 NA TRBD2 CASRGLAGASYNGQFF TGTGCCAGCAGGGGGCTAGCGGGAGCGTCCTACAATGGGCAGTTCTTC
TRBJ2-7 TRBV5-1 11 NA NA CASSYNYEQYF TGCGCCAGCAGCTACAACTACGAGCAGTACTTC
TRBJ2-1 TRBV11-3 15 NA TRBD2 CASSLRTSGYNEQFF TGTGCCAGCAGCTTGAGGACTAGCGGGTACAATGAGCAGTTCTTC
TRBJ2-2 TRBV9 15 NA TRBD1 CASSPRTGGTGELFF TGTGCCAGCAGCCCCAGGACAGGGGGCACCGGGGAGCTGTTTTTT
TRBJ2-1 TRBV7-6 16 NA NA CASSPRQDNSYNEQFF TGTGCCAGCAGCCCTAGGCAGGACAACTCCTACAATGAGCAGTTCTTC
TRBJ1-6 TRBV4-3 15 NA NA CASSQVTENNSPLHF TGCGCCAGCAGCCAAGTAACAGAAAATAATTCACCCCTCCACTTT
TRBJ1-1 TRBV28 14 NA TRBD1 CASKQGAGATEAFF TGTGCCAGCAAACAGGGGGCTGGTGCCACTGAAGCTTTCTTT
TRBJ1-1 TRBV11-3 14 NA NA CASSQTPGATEAFF TGTGCCAGCAGCCAGACCCCAGGGGCCACTGAAGCTTTCTTT
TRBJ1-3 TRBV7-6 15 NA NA CASSLVGDKRDTIYF TGTGCCAGCAGCTTAGTCGGGGACAAAAGAGACACCATATATTTT
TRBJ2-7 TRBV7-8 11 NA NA CASSSHYEQYF TGTGCCAGCAGCTCCCACTACGAGCAGTACTTC
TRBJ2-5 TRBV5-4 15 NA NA CASSSRGTNQETQYF TGTGCCAGCAGCTCCAGAGGGACAAACCAAGAGACCCAGTACTTC
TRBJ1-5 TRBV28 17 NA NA CASSFLWGGGSNQPQHF TGTGCCAGCAGTTTTCTATGGGGCGGAGGTAGCAATCAGCCCCAGCATTTT
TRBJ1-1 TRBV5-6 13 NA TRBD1 CASSWDRDTEAFF TGTGCCAGCAGCTGGGACAGGGATACTGAAGCTTTCTTT
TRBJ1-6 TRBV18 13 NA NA CASSPRTVGPLHF TGTGCCAGCTCCCCCCGGACAGTGGGACCCCTCCACTTT
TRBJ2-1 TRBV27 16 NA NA CASSLSGSSSYNEQFF TGTGCCAGCAGTTTATCGGGCTCCAGCTCCTACAATGAGCAGTTCTTC
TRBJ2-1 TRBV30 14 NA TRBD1 CAWARDRGSLRQFF TGTGCCTGGGCCCGGGACAGGGGATCCCTGAGGCAGTTCTTC
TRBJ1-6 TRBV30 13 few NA CAWAGTLNSPLHF TGTGCCTGGGCCGGGACGTTGAATTCACCCCTCCACTTT
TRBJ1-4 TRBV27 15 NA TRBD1 CASSARGRVNEKLFF TGTGCCAGCAGTGCCAGGGGGCGGGTTAATGAAAAACTGTTTTTT
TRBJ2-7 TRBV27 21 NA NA CASSPPLCVSPASRATYEQYF TGTGCCAGCAGCCCCCCTCTCTGCGTTAGTCCAGCCTCTCGAGCAACCTACGAGCAGTACTTC
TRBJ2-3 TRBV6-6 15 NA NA CASRSASGWGDTQYF TGTGCCAGCAGGTCGGCCAGTGGATGGGGGGATACGCAGTATTTT
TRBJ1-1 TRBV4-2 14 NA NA CASSPGMENTEAFF TGTGCCAGCAGCCCCGGAATGGAGAACACTGAAGCTTTCTTT
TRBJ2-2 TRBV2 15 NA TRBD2 CASSRGGRNTGELFF TGTGCCAGCAGTCGGGGGGGACGGAACACCGGGGAGCTGTTTTTT
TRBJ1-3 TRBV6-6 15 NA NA CASSSRPEGGNTIYF TGTGCCAGCAGTAGTCGTCCGGAGGGCGGAAACACCATATATTTT
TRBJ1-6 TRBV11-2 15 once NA CASRSPGRINSPLHF TGTGCCAGCAGGTCGCCGGGACGGATTAATTCACCCCTCCACTTT
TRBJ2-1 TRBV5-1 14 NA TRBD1 CASSPRTGQNEQFF TGCGCCAGCAGCCCCAGGACAGGTCAGAATGAGCAGTTCTTC
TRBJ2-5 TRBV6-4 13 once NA CASSVSGGETQYF TGTGCCAGCAGTGTCTCAGGGGGGGAGACCCAGTACTTC